Shown below are 29 T cell receptor beta chains from a single sample sequenced in a study of a mutant IDH1 vaccine in newly diagnosed glioma. Time point indicated: week 47, end of study. Each dose of the vaccine consisted of 300 ug of mutant IDH1 20-mer peptide, with topical imiquimod. Antigens of these TCRs are unknown. The repertoire was sequenced with immunoSEQ multiplex PCR; TCRdb's copy has only in-frame clones and lacks some. The data contain about 52,000 clones, over 60% of them singletons. The specimen was PBMCs, collected from a glioma patient whose treatment included an IDH1 peptide vaccine. Receptors were obtained from a woman aged 40 to 50 with glioma. Some clones in this sample may be carry-over from other donors' samples.

This clone was counted between two and nine times. The V gene is TRBV30, the J gene TRBJ2-5; 7 bases agree with TRBD2. Looked up from germline, CDR1 is GTSNPN and CDR2 is SVGIG (reference sequence). The CDR3 length is 13 residues. V dropped 1 base and J dropped 5; count of bases not matched to a gene: 4. Here the CDR3 DNA reads TGTGCCTGGAGTGACGTGGGGGGGGAGACCCAGTACTTC. Encoded protein: CAWSDVGGETQYF.

The chain couples TRBV10-3 to TRBJ2-3, with 8 bases aligning to TRBD2. With 6 bases clipped from V and 3 bases from J, the junction kept 5 bases outside the gene matches. The CDR3 consists of 14 residues. The germline CDR1 and CDR2 sequences are ENHRY and SYGVKD. CDR3 region: CAIRIAGSTDTQYF. The CDR3 bases are TGTGCCATCAGGATAGCGGGGAGTACAGATACGCAGTATTTT.

The chain recombines TRBV7-2 with TRBJ1-4; D may be TRBD1 (5 bases). The V gene's germline CDR1 is SGHTA and CDR2 FQGNSA. V was trimmed by 0 bases and J by 6 bases, leaving 11 bases between them. This CDR3 contains 15 residues. The CDR3 reads CASSLAPTAYEKLFF. In DNA form, the CDR3 reads TGTGCCAGCAGCTTAGCGCCGACAGCTTATGAAAAACTGTTTTTT.

The J gene is TRBJ1-2, the V gene TRBV18; D call uncertain. The V gene lost 6 bases and the J gene lost 10 bases, with 18 bases spanning the gap. Germline CDR1 reads KGHSH; CDR2 reads LQKENI. CDR3 length: 13 amino acids. The DNA for the CDR3 is TGTGCCAGCTCTATTAAGGAGAAATTTGCCTACACCTTC. Translation gives CASSIKEKFAYTF.

CDR3 region: CTSSQGGGAEETQYF. The CDR3, as DNA: TGCACCAGCAGCCAAGGCGGGGGGGCCGAAGAGACCCAGTACTTC. This chain joins TRBV1 and TRBJ2-5; TRBD2 is the table's D call, not checked against the DNA. TRBV1 is labeled a pseudogene. This CDR3 comprises 15 residues.

This rearrangement joins TRBV7-9 to TRBJ2-7; D gene ambiguous. Looked up from germline, CDR1 is SEHNR and CDR2 is FQNEAQ (reference sequence). This CDR3 is 17 amino acids long. V lost 1 base to trimming and J lost 0 bases, with 16 bases between them. As DNA, the CDR3 is TGTGCCAGCAGCTTAGTAACGGGCCTTTCGAGCTCCTACGAGCAGTACTTC. It encodes CASSLVTGLSSSYEQYF.

This clone was counted a few times. The V gene is TRBV4-1, the J gene TRBJ1-1; the match to TRBD1 covers 7 bases. The CDR3 contains 14 residues. After removal of 1 base from V and 3 bases from J, the junction contained 2 bases not matched to a gene. CDR1 MGHRA and CDR2 YSYEKL come from the germline V gene. The CDR3 spells CASSQGGTDTEAFF. The DNA for the CDR3 is TGCGCCAGCAGCCAAGGGGGGACAGACACTGAAGCTTTCTTT.

This clone was counted between two and nine times. The rearrangement uses TRBV7-8 and TRBJ1-5; possibly TRBD1 for D (5 bases). V dropped 11 bases and J dropped 2 bases, with 16 bases sitting between them. CDR3 length: 14 residues. Germline values: CDR1 SGHVS, CDR2 FQNEAQ. CDR3 nucleotide sequence: TGTGCCGTACGTTCCGGGGGTGGCAATCAGCCCCAGCATTTT. Amino acids: CAVRSGGGNQPQHF.

The genes are TRBV7-2 and TRBJ2-5, with 9 bases fitting TRBD1. Per the germline V gene, CDR1 is SGHTA and CDR2 is FQGNSA. This CDR3 spans 15 amino acids. The junction had 8 bases not matched to a gene; V was cut back by 5 bases and J by 4 bases. CDR3 bases: TGTGCCAGCAGCCTAGGGACAGGGCGACCAGAGACCCAGTACTTC. Protein: CASSLGTGRPETQYF.

The chain links TRBV5-1 to TRBJ1-2; 12 bases are a match to TRBD1. CDR3 size: 16 residues. Germline V gene lookup returns CDR1 SGHRS and CDR2 YFSETQ. Losses at the gene ends were 4 bases for V and 4 bases for J; bases not matched to a gene: 8. DNA of the CDR3: TGCGCCAGCAGCCCGGGGACAGGGGGCGAGGTCTATGGCTACACCTTC. It is translated as CASSPGTGGEVYGYTF.

The chain is built from TRBV30 and TRBJ1-2; D remains unclear. The length of the CDR3 is 16 residues. CDR1 and CDR2 from the germline V gene are GTSNPN and SVGIG (reference sequence). Trimming shortened V by 4 bases and J by 3 bases, and 21 bases separated the two germline ends. CDR3 in amino acids: CAWMVGRGRADYGYTF. CDR3 DNA: TGTGCCTGGATGGTGGGCCGAGGAAGGGCCGACTATGGCTACACCTTC.

The chain recombines TRBV4-3 with TRBJ1-5; D ambiguous. Germline lookup yields CDR1 LGHNA and CDR2 YSLEER. V lost 0 bases and J lost 6, with 6 bases in between. The CDR3 extends over 13 amino acids. The CDR3 DNA follows: TGCGCCAGCAGCCAAGATTGGCTTCAGCCCCAGCATTTT. Amino acids: CASSQDWLQPQHF.

This clone has more than one count but fewer than ten. This sequence joins TRBV25-1 and TRBJ2-7, with D hard to call. The CDR3 is 13 residues long. Trimming took 6 bases from V and 6 from J, leaving 15 bases between them. Germline V gene lookup returns CDR1 MGHDK and CDR2 SYGVNS. CDR3 sequence reads: CASRSLGPAEQYF. The CDR3 DNA reads as TGTGCCAGCAGAAGTCTTGGGCCGGCCGAGCAGTACTTC.

The rearrangement links TRBV5-8 to TRBJ1-5, with TRBD1 as a possible D gene (6 bases). Trimming took off 0 bases at V and 2 bases at J, with 9 bases between the two ends. The CDR3 runs 15 residues. Germline V gene data show CDR1 as SGHTS and CDR2 as YDEGEE. In DNA form, the CDR3 reads TGTGCCAGCAGCTTGGGGGGGGCCGGCAATCAGCCCCAGCATTTT. Translated: CASSLGGAGNQPQHF.

V and J are TRBV2 and TRBJ1-1; D possibly corresponds to TRBD1 (5 bases). Trimming removed 2 bases at V and 4 bases at J, with 11 bases between. The CDR3 covers 14 residues. CDR1 SNHLY and CDR2 FYNNEI come from the germline V gene. The CDR3 DNA sequence: TGTGCCAGCAGTGAAACGGGGCAAGGCACTGAAGCTTTCTTT. Residues: CASSETGQGTEAFF.

The V gene is TRBV5-1, the J gene TRBJ2-3, with D possibly matching TRBD2 (7 bases). This CDR3 region has 18 residues. CDR1 and CDR2 from the germline V gene are SGHRS and YFSETQ. Between the trimmed V and J ends, which lost 3 bases and 6 bases, there was a span of 26 bases. CDR3 bases: TGCGCCAGCAGCTCCCCGGGGGCGGGGGACTCCGCTCCGGATACGCAGTATTTT. Translating it yields CASSSPGAGDSAPDTQYF.

This clone has more than one count but fewer than ten. V is TRBV30 and J is TRBJ1-4, with D maybe TRBD1 (5 bases). Trimming removed 6 bases from V and 0 bases from J, with 11 bases in between. This CDR3 region has 14 residues. Germline V gene sequence: CDR1 GTSNPN, CDR2 SVGIG (reference sequence). The CDR3 bases are TGTGCCTGCTGGGGACGGGCAACTAATGAAAAACTGTTTTTT. This translates into CACWGRATNEKLFF.

The chain employs TRBV10-3 and TRBJ2-3; D call uncertain. V gave up 6 bases and J gave up 7 bases, with 14 bases separating them. Germline lookup yields CDR1 ENHRY and CDR2 SYGVKD. The CDR3 covers 13 residues. In DNA, the CDR3 is TGTGCCATCAGGGTCGGGCTTCTCAATACGCAGTATTTT. Its protein product is CAIRVGLLNTQYF.

In this sample, this clone turned up once. The chain recombines TRBV5-8 with TRBJ2-4; D might be TRBD1 (5 bases). V was shortened by 4 bases and J by 7 bases, with 15 bases between the two germline ends. The length of the CDR3 is 14 residues. Looked up from germline, CDR1 is SGHTS and CDR2 is YDEGEE. This chain's CDR3 is CASSPPDMRNIQYF. The CDR3 nucleotides are TGTGCCAGCAGCCCTCCGGACATGAGGAACATTCAGTACTTC.

V is TRBV2 and J is TRBJ1-6, with D perhaps matching TRBD1 (5 bases). The V end was cut by 4 bases, the J end by 0 bases, with 7 bases between. Germline V gene lookup returns CDR1 SNHLY and CDR2 FYNNEI. The CDR3 totals 15 residues. DNA for the CDR3: TGTGCCAGCAGTGGGGGGAGCTCCTATAATTCACCCCTCCACTTT. It yields the protein CASSGGSSYNSPLHF.

This sequence joins TRBV4-3 and TRBJ2-1; TRBD1 agrees at 9 bases. Trimming at V came to 0 bases and at J to 5 bases, leaving 2 bases not matched to a gene. The CDR3 spans 15 residues. Germline assignment: CDR1 LGHNA and CDR2 YSLEER. The CDR3: CASSQDYRGHNEQFF. The CDR3 bases are TGCGCCAGCAGCCAAGATTACAGGGGGCACAATGAGCAGTTCTTC.

V and J are TRBV25-1 and TRBJ2-7, with D unresolved. The germline V and J ends were trimmed by 2 bases and 0 bases, with 8 bases remaining between them. The CDR3 is made up of 14 amino acids. The germline V gene has CDR1 MGHDK and CDR2 SYGVNS. The CDR3 is CASSETASSYEQYF. The CDR3, as DNA: TGTGCCAGCAGTGAAACAGCTAGCTCCTACGAGCAGTACTTC.

J is TRBJ1-2 and V is TRBV6-4; tentatively, D is TRBD1 (6 bases). V lost 6 bases and J lost 8, with 19 bases in between. Germline V gene data show CDR1 as MRHNA and CDR2 as SNTAGT. CDR3 length equals 14 residues. CDR3 region: CASRANRDVEGYTF. Written as DNA, the CDR3 is TGTGCCAGCAGAGCCAACAGGGACGTCGAAGGCTACACCTTC.

The chain carries TRBV6-5 and TRBJ2-7, with D maybe TRBD1 (5 bases). In germline, CDR1 is MNHEY, CDR2 SVGAGI. The CDR3 length is 12 residues. Between the trimmed V and J ends, which lost 6 bases and 5 bases, there was a span of 11 bases. CDR3 nucleotide sequence: TGTGCCAGCAGCTCCAGGGCCAACGAGCAGTACTTC. Its translation is CASSSRANEQYF.

This chain joins TRBV13 and TRBJ2-1, with TRBD2 matching 8 bases. Germline V lookup: CDR1 PRHDT, CDR2 FYEKMQ (reference sequence). The CDR3 loop spans 14 amino acids. With V trimmed by 3 bases and J by 4 bases, 2 bases remained unmatched. Here the CDR3 reads CASSFTGGYNEQFF. The DNA of the CDR3 is TGTGCCAGCAGCTTTACGGGGGGGTACAATGAGCAGTTCTTC.

This rearrangement joins TRBV13 to TRBJ1-1; no definite D call. Per the germline V gene, CDR1 is PRHDT and CDR2 is FYEKMQ (reference sequence). V gave up 5 bases and J gave up 8 bases, with 12 bases separating them. The CDR3 has 12 residues. The CDR3 protein is CASSRRELEAFF. The CDR3, as DNA: TGTGCCAGCAGCCGACGGGAACTGGAAGCTTTCTTT. Looking up the rest from reference TRBV13 and TRBJ1-1 gives the full variable domain: AAGVIQSPRHLIKEKRETATLKCYPIPRHDTVYWYQQGPGQDPQFLISFYEKMQSDKGSIPDRFSAQQFSDYHSELNMSSLELGDSALYFCASSRRELEAFFGQGTRLTVV.

The J gene is TRBJ1-5, the V gene TRBV28; D not resolved. Looked up from germline, CDR1 is MDHEN and CDR2 is SYDVKM. V was trimmed by 6 bases and J by 7 bases, leaving 16 bases between them. This CDR3 region has 14 residues. DNA for the CDR3: TGTGCCAGCAGCCCCAGGAGTACTCGGCAGCCCCAGCATTTT. Translating it yields CASSPRSTRQPQHF. Full variable domain (missing parts from reference TRBV28 and TRBJ1-5): DVKVTQSSRYLVKRTGEKVFLECVQDMDHENMFWYRQDPGLGLRLIYFSYDVKMKEKGDIPEGYSVSREKKERFSLILESASTNQTSMYLCASSPRSTRQPQHFGDGTRLSIL.

A single count supports this clone. The chain is built from TRBV5-1 and TRBJ1-3; D may be TRBD1 (5 bases). Deletions cut 0 bases from V and 8 bases from J, with 15 bases between. Germline V gene lookup returns CDR1 SGHRS and CDR2 YFSETQ. This CDR3 is built from 15 residues. CDR3 coding DNA: TGCGCCAGCAGCTTGGAAGGACACGGGAGGGACACCATATATTTT. Translation gives CASSLEGHGRDTIYF.

The chain couples TRBV6-1 to TRBJ1-1, with a possible D match to TRBD1 (5 bases). The V and J ends lost 11 bases and 3 bases respectively, with 16 bases between them. The germline gives CDR1 MNHNS, CDR2 SASEGT. The CDR3 spans 13 residues. The CDR3 DNA reads as TGTGCCGCAGGGAGGGTATGGGACACTGAAGCTTTCTTT. It specifies CAAGRVWDTEAFF.